This TCR beta chain was sequenced in a study of T-cell memory formation after mild COVID-19. Germline V gene data show CDR1 as MGHRA and CDR2 as YSYEKL. The germline V and J ends were trimmed by 1 base and 5 bases, with 17 bases remaining between them. The CDR3 covers 16 residues. TCRdb re-called the 5' RACE reads with MiXCR, one entry per CDR3 protein. The sample contains a few hundred thousand distinct CDR3 sequences, 20% to 25% of which appear only once. The origin of this receptor is an adult woman who had mild COVID-19 (a few samples of this study predate the infection). Cell type and time point are not known. Input material: PBMCs or a T cell subset sorted from them (not recorded which). This chain connects TRBV4-1 to TRBJ1-2, with D possibly matching TRBD1 (6 bases). This chain's CDR3 is CASSQAEEGQLYGYTF. The CDR3 DNA reads TGCGCCAGCAGCCAAGCTGAGGAGGGACAACTGTATGGCTACACCTTC.